This is a list of T cell receptor beta chains from one sample in a study of identical twins. TCRdb re-analysed the 5' RACE reads in MiXCR, keeping a single row per CDR3 protein. The top ten clones hold under 0.35% of a sample with 1.5 million or so distinct CDR3 sequences, less than 35% of them seen once. The specimen was cord blood. The receptors were gathered from a newborn girl in good health. Both conserved end residues are part of each CDR3. The order of the fields is J gene, V gene, CDR3 protein.

TRBJ2-3 | TRBV3-1 | CASSQMASGGGDTQYF
TRBJ1-1 | TRBV4-1 | CASSQGRRGSAEAFF
TRBJ2-7 | TRBV7-9 | CASSLVGGLAVYEQYF
TRBJ2-5 | TRBV9 | CASSVVGVGEQYF
TRBJ2-3 | TRBV4-2 | CASSHSPGTSSDTQYF
TRBJ1-6 | TRBV10-3 | CAISESGGLLHF
TRBJ1-2 | TRBV10-3 | CAIGDYPARTANYGYTF
TRBJ2-2 | TRBV21-1 | CASSKLGDHPPRKNTGELFF
TRBJ2-7 | TRBV5-1 | CASSSTTSSYEQYF
TRBJ2-7 | TRBV28 | CASSFTSHEQYF
TRBJ1-5 | TRBV24-1 | CATSMAGNQPQHF
TRBJ1-4 | TRBV20-1 | CSARDQGTGDEKLFF
TRBJ1-1 | TRBV6-6 | CASSLIGTGVEAFF
TRBJ2-1 | TRBV6-2/TRBV6-3 | CASSYSGVRPNEQFF
TRBJ1-3 | TRBV7-9 | CASSLSRGDSRGNTIYF
TRBJ2-1 | TRBV15 | CATSRVFGFPSVDNEQFF
TRBJ2-7 | TRBV4-2 | CASSRGTGYYEQYF
TRBJ2-7 | TRBV20-1 | CSARDPVGYYEQYF
TRBJ1-1 | TRBV25-1 | CASSEWAGPLEAFF
NA | TRBV6-1 | CASSEVFEQYF
TRBJ2-3 | TRBV5-1 | CASSLAGGREGTDTQYF
TRBJ2-1 | TRBV25-1 | CASSESGVNEQFF
TRBJ2-3 | TRBV27 | CASRRGRPDTQYF
TRBJ2-3 | TRBV20-1 | CSARERFATDTQYF
TRBJ2-6 | TRBV5-6 | CASSRDPYSGANVLTF
NA | TRBV5-1 | CASSYSSGAPYNEQYF
TRBJ2-3 | TRBV3-1 | CASSQGLTGTDTQYF
TRBJ2-1 | TRBV11-2 | CASRPLGGGARNEQFF
TRBJ1-1 | TRBV7-2 | CASSWIDRSEAFF
TRBJ2-5 | TRBV28 | CASRDQETQYF
TRBJ2-5 | TRBV6-5 | CASSYARLADYYNEQYF
TRBJ2-5 | TRBV25-1 | CASSFSDRDQETQYF
TRBJ2-5 | TRBV20-1 | CSARALLAETQYF
TRBJ2-3 | TRBV7-9 | CASSLEGLPRDTQYF
TRBJ1-4 | TRBV15 | CATSSTMNRGNEKLFF
TRBJ1-2 | TRBV6-5 | CATRDSFNYGYTF
TRBJ2-1 | TRBV3-1 | CASSQVKGTPQFF
TRBJ2-3 | TRBV20-1 | CSASVVADTQYF
NA | TRBV14 | CASSCEEPSSSYNEQYF
TRBJ2-1 | TRBV29-1 | CSVHRTSGYNEQFF
TRBJ1-2 | TRBV29-1 | CSVEESYRGYGYTF
TRBJ1-5 | TRBV21-1 | CASTKSGFRQPQHF
TRBJ1-5 | TRBV5-1 | CASSILTGGESQPQHF
TRBJ1-5 | TRBV6-1 | CASNRGLDQPQHF
TRBJ2-7 | TRBV6-1 | CASSFTWSYEQYF
TRBJ1-2 | TRBV10-3 | CAISDGGTYGYTF
TRBJ2-1 | TRBV28 | CASSFTVEQFF
TRBJ2-2 | TRBV6-4 | CASSEAAGITGELFF
TRBJ2-3 | TRBV6-1 | CASNRACLGSTDTQYF
TRBJ2-3 | TRBV20-1 | CSASGTRVTDTQYF
TRBJ1-4 | TRBV20-1 | CSATLTTRGALFF
TRBJ2-2 | TRBV29-1 | CSVGWSGELFF
TRBJ1-1 | TRBV4-1 | CASSQQAQARYTEAFF
TRBJ1-2 | TRBV24-1 | CATSDGVYGYTF
TRBJ1-2 | TRBV25-1 | CASRSNRPSRGPGGYTF
TRBJ2-1 | TRBV7-9 | CASSTTRILSFNEQFF
TRBJ2-3 | TRBV12-3/TRBV12-4 | CASRPTFTTSTDTQYF
NA | TRBV4-2 | CASSQVARGEVYEQYF